This is a list of T cell receptor beta chains from one sample in a study of CD8+CD57+ T cells in acquired aplastic anemia. TCRdb independently ran MiXCR on the reads; one entry per CDR3 protein. The sample carries 150,000 to 200,000 distinct CDR3 sequences, more than 60% recorded once. The sample comprised sorted CD4+, CD8+, or CD8+CD57+ T cells (not recorded which) from PBMCs. The receptors were gathered from a human donor with aplastic anemia. Both conserved end residues are part of each CDR3. A D gene is named only where the DNA matches it firmly. Where a row states a size, it is once, few, many or the class of an expanded clone; other rows omit it.

D	V	size	J	DNA	CDR3
NA	TRBV4-2	NA	TRBJ2-3	TGTGCCAGCAGCCAGGATCGGCTGGGCACAGATACGCAGTATTTT	CASSQDRLGTDTQYF
TRBD1	TRBV5-4	NA	TRBJ2-7	TGTGCCAGCAGTGAAGCTTGGACAGGCTACGAGCAGTACTTC	CASSEAWTGYEQYF
TRBD1	TRBV7-9	many	TRBJ2-7	TGTGCCAGCAGCCCGCGGGACAGGGGTTTCTACGAGCAGTACTTC	CASSPRDRGFYEQYF
NA	TRBV29-1	NA	TRBJ1-2	TGCAGCAGTTACGGGGGGGAAGGCTACACCTTC	CSSYGGEGYTF
TRBD1	TRBV2	many	TRBJ1-2	TGTGCCAGCAGTGAAGCGCGAGAGGGACAGGCGAACGGCTACACCTTC	CASSEAREGQANGYTF
NA	TRBV7-3	few	TRBJ1-6	TGTGCCAGCAGCGCATCGGAGGGTTCACCCCTCCACTTT	CASSASEGSPLHF
NA	TRBV14	many	TRBJ1-1	TGTGCCAGCAGCCCGGCAGACACTGAAGCTTTCTTT	CASSPADTEAFF
NA	TRBV7-2	NA	TRBJ1-4	TGTGCCAGCAGCTTGGGTCAGGGGAGAAATGAAAAACTGTTTTTT	CASSLGQGRNEKLFF
NA	TRBV10-3	NA	TRBJ2-7	TGTGCCATCAGTGAGTTGGAGGCTGCAACGCAGTACTTC	CAISELEAATQYF
TRBD1	TRBV29-1	NA	TRBJ1-1	TGCAGCGCTGGACAGGGGAGACCTGAAGCTTTCTTT	CSAGQGRPEAFF
NA	TRBV5-1	NA	TRBJ2-7	TGCGCTAGCAGCTTTCGCCCATGGTACGAGCAGTACTTC	CASSFRPWYEQYF
TRBD2	TRBV9	NA	TRBJ2-5	TGTGCCAGCAGCGTAGAGCCGACTAGCGGGAGCGAGACCCAGTACTTC	CASSVEPTSGSETQYF
NA	TRBV12-3/TRBV12-4	many	TRBJ2-3	TGTGCCAGCGGAATGGGGGCAGATACGCAGTATTTT	CASGMGADTQYF
NA	TRBV19	few	TRBJ1-5	TGTGCCAGTAGTATAGGGCAGGGGATATACGATCAGCCCCAGCATTTT	CASSIGQGIYDQPQHF
NA	TRBV6-4	NA	TRBJ2-1	TGTGCCACCAGTGATTTGCGCCCCCAGGGCCTGGGCTCCTACAATGAGCAGTTCTTC	CATSDLRPQGLGSYNEQFF
NA	TRBV6-6	NA	TRBJ2-7	TGTGCCAGCAGACCATCCCGGCCTCACTGGGCAGGGCGGAACGAGCAGTACTTC	CASRPSRPHWAGRNEQYF
NA	TRBV2	NA	TRBJ2-7	TGTGCCAGCAGTCGGCAAGACCCGGGGACCTACGAGCAGTACTTC	CASSRQDPGTYEQYF
TRBD1	TRBV7-9	few	TRBJ2-1	TGTGCCAGCAGCTTGGACAGGGAGATACATGAGCAGTTCTTC	CASSLDREIHEQFF
TRBD1	TRBV7-9	NA	TRBJ2-7	TGTGCCAGCAGCTCCGGGACAGGGCGCTACGAGCAGTACTTC	CASSSGTGRYEQYF
NA	TRBV12-3/TRBV12-4	NA	TRBJ2-3	TGTGCCATCAACTTACAGGATACGCAGTATTTT	CAINLQDTQYF
TRBD1	TRBV10-1	many	TRBJ2-5	TGCGCCAGCAGTGAGTCGCCGGGACAGGGGGACCCAGAGACCCAGTACTTC	CASSESPGQGDPETQYF
NA	TRBV9	NA	TRBJ1-6	TGTGCCAGCAGCGTAGGGGGGGGGGAGAATTCACCCCTCCACTTT	CASSVGGGENSPLHF
TRBD1	TRBV10-3	NA	TRBJ1-4	TGTGCCATCAGTGGGACCGGGACAGGAAATGAAAAACTGTTTTTT	CAISGTGTGNEKLFF
NA	TRBV7-9	NA	TRBJ2-6	TGTGCCAGCAGCCCTAGTCTGGGGGCGCTCTCTGGGGCCAACGTCCTGACTTTC	CASSPSLGALSGANVLTF
TRBD2	TRBV7-3	NA	TRBJ2-3	TGTGCCAGCAGCTCGACTAGCGGGAGAGGAACAGATACGCAGTATTTT	CASSSTSGRGTDTQYF
NA	TRBV29-1	few	TRBJ2-5	TGCAGCGCCATGGGGGGAGAGGAAGAGACCCAGTACTTC	CSAMGGEEETQYF
TRBD1	TRBV5-1	once	TRBJ2-2	TGCGCCAGCAGCGGGGACAGAATCACCGGGGAGCTGTTTTTT	CASSGDRITGELFF
NA	TRBV25-1	many	TRBJ2-2	TGTGCCAGCAGTGAATCGGGGGAAACCGGGGAGCTGTTTTTT	CASSESGETGELFF
NA	TRBV7-9	NA	TRBJ1-4	TGTGCCAGCAGCTTCAGAGAGGGTGAAAAACTGTTTTTT	CASSFREGEKLFF
TRBD2	TRBV12-3/TRBV12-4	NA	TRBJ2-1	TGTGCCAGCAGCGAGACAGCGGGGGGCGAGCAGTTCTTC	CASSETAGGEQFF
NA	TRBV10-3	NA	TRBJ2-6	TGTGCCATCAGTGAGCTGGCAGGGACGGGGGCCAACGTCCTGACTTTC	CAISELAGTGANVLTF
NA	TRBV2	NA	TRBJ2-7	TGTGCCAGCAGACAACATCAGGCGCGGCGGGAAGTCGGGTACGAGCAGTACTTC	CASRQHQARREVGYEQYF
TRBD2	TRBV7-3	NA	TRBJ2-1	TGTGCCAGCAGCTTCCCCGGGACTAGTCTGTTCTTC	CASSFPGTSLFF
NA	TRBV24-1	NA	TRBJ2-3	TGTGCCACCAGTGAGGCCCAAGGCATAGATACGCAGTATTTT	CATSEAQGIDTQYF
NA	TRBV9	few	TRBJ2-7	TGTGCCAGCAGCGTTTCGTCTGGAGGATCCTACGAGCAGTACTTC	CASSVSSGGSYEQYF
TRBD2	TRBV5-6	few	TRBJ2-7	TGTGCCAGCAGCACTGGACTAGCGGACTACGAGCAGTACTTC	CASSTGLADYEQYF
TRBD1	TRBV15	few	TRBJ2-1	TGTGCCACCAGCGGTAGTAGGACAGGGGCCAACAATGAGCAGTTCTTC	CATSGSRTGANNEQFF
TRBD1	TRBV6-1	NA	TRBJ1-6	TGTGCCAGCAGTGAATGGGGACAGGGCGACAATTCACCCCTCCACTTT	CASSEWGQGDNSPLHF
TRBD2	TRBV24-1	NA	TRBJ2-1	TGTGCCACCAGTGGGGTAGCGGGTATGTCCTACAATGAGCAGTTCTTC	CATSGVAGMSYNEQFF
NA	TRBV20-1	many	TRBJ2-7	TGCAGTGCTATAGACCGGGACCAACCCTACGAGCAGTACTTC	CSAIDRDQPYEQYF
TRBD1	TRBV19	many	TRBJ1-5	TGTGCCAGTAGTATACCACCGGGACAGGGGATTATAAGCAATCAGCCCCAGCATTTT	CASSIPPGQGIISNQPQHF
TRBD1	TRBV19	NA	TRBJ2-7	TGTGCCAGTAGTGTTCGGGACAGATCTATCTACGAGCAGTACTTC	CASSVRDRSIYEQYF
TRBD1	TRBV19	NA	TRBJ1-2	TGTGCCAGTAGTATTGGTGGCAGGGGGCAGGCGGGCTACACCTTC	CASSIGGRGQAGYTF
NA	TRBV7-2	NA	TRBJ2-1	TGTGCCAGCAGCTTGGAGGCAGGGTGGCGCAATGAGCAGTTCTTC	CASSLEAGWRNEQFF
NA	TRBV7-6	once	TRBJ2-7	TGTGCCAGCAGCAAAGGGGCGGGGCAGAGCTACGAGCAGTACTTC	CASSKGAGQSYEQYF
NA	TRBV7-6	NA	TRBJ1-1	TGTGCCAGCAGCTTAGGGGGTTCGGGCACTGAAGCTTTCTTT	CASSLGGSGTEAFF
TRBD1	TRBV4-3	few	TRBJ1-6	TGCGCCAGCAGCTCCAGGGGGACCTCCTATAATTCACCCCTCCACTTT	CASSSRGTSYNSPLHF
NA	TRBV7-8	NA	TRBJ2-7	TGTGCCAGCCGTGGACGGGACCTCGAGCAGTACTTC	CASRGRDLEQYF
NA	TRBV7-8	NA	TRBJ1-2	TGTGCCAGCAGCTTAGAAGCAGGGGTGAACTATGGCTACACCTTC	CASSLEAGVNYGYTF